One and the same sample provided the 6 T cell receptor beta chains below, sequenced in a study of blood T cell repertoires in COVID-19. Only in-frame clones appear in the TCRdb table, and some are missing; sequencing was by immunoSEQ multiplex PCR. The data contain fewer than 500,000 clones, around 91% of them seen just once; the ten biggest clones take up about 1.1%. The material sequenced was PBMCs or T cells enriched from blood (not recorded which). These receptors all come from a man aged 30 to 45 who had recovered from COVID-19.

This chain uses TRBV11-2 with TRBJ1-2; TRBD1 agrees at 7 bases. Looked up from germline, CDR1 is SGHAT and CDR2 is FQNNGV. V lost 2 bases and J lost 6; bases outside the gene matches: 3. This CDR3 has 13 amino acids. CDR3 in amino acids: CASSLMTGHGYTF. The CDR3 DNA reads TGTGCCAGCAGCTTAATGACAGGGCATGGCTACACCTTC.

V usage is TRBV3-1 (or the pseudogene TRBV3-2) and J usage is TRBJ1-2, with D unclear. The CDR3 is made up of 16 amino acids. V was trimmed by 4 bases and J by 2 bases, leaving 17 bases between them. Germline CDR1 is LGHDT and CDR2 is YNNKEL (reference sequence). CDR3: CASSPPLRQSNYGYTF. CDR3 nucleotides: TGTGCCAGCAGCCCTCCCCTGAGGCAGAGCAACTATGGCTACACCTTC.

The chain has TRBV4-1 and TRBJ1-2; possibly TRBD1 for D (5 bases). This CDR3 spans 19 amino acids. CDR1 is MGHRA and CDR2 is YSYEKL in the germline V gene. Trimming took 1 base from V and 4 from J, leaving 25 bases between them. CDR3: CASSQGKGRGTAGFYGYTF. The CDR3 DNA follows: TGCGCCAGCAGCCAAGGAAAGGGAAGGGGCACCGCAGGATTCTATGGCTACACCTTC.

The chain has TRBV19 and TRBJ1-2; no reliable D call. The V gene lost 7 bases and the J gene lost 6 bases, with 18 bases spanning the gap. Germline lookup yields CDR1 LNHDA and CDR2 SQIVND (reference sequence). The CDR3 loop spans 14 amino acids. The CDR3 sequence: CASIPPGITNGYTF. CDR3 bases: TGTGCCAGTATACCGCCGGGGATTACTAATGGCTACACCTTC.

This chain links TRBV19 with TRBJ1-2; TRBD1 matches at 7 bases. Germline assignment: CDR1 LNHDA and CDR2 SQIVND (reference sequence). The CDR3 has 14 amino acids. After removal of 4 bases from V and 4 bases from J, the junction contained 6 bases not matched to a gene. CDR3: CASSTGQRLYGYTF. CDR3 coding DNA: TGTGCCAGTAGTACGGGACAGAGACTCTATGGCTACACCTTC.

This chain connects TRBV12-2 to TRBJ2-1; the listed D gene, TRBD1, was not tested against the DNA. TRBV12-2 is shown as a pseudogene. This CDR3 region has 18 residues. The CDR3 sequence: CASRLVGRGQKSYNEQFF. The CDR3, as DNA: TGTGCAAGTCGCTTAGTGGGTAGGGGACAGAAAAGCTACAATGAGCAGTTCTTC.